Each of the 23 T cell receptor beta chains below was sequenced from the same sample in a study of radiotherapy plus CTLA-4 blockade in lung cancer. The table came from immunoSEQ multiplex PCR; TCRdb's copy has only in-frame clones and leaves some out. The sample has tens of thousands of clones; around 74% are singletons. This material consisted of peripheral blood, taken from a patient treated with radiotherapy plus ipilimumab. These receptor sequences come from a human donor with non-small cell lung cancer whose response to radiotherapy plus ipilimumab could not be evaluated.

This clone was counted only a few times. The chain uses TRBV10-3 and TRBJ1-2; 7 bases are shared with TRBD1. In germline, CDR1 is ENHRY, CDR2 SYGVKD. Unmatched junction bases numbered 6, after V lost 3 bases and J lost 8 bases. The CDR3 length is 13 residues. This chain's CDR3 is CAISDTTGQGYTF. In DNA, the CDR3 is TGTGCCATCAGTGATACGACAGGGCAAGGCTACACCTTC.

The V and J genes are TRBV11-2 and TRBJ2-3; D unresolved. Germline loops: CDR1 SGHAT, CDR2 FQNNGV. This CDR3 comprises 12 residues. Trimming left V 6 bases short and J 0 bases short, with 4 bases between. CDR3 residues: CASRTSTDTQYF. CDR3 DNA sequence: TGTGCCAGCAGAACTAGCACAGATACGCAGTATTTT.

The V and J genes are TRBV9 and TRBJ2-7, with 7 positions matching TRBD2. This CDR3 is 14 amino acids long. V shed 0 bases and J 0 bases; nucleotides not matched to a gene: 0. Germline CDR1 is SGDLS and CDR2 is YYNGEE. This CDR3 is CASSVGGSSYEQYF. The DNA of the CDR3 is TGTGCCAGCAGCGTAGGCGGGAGCTCCTACGAGCAGTACTTC.

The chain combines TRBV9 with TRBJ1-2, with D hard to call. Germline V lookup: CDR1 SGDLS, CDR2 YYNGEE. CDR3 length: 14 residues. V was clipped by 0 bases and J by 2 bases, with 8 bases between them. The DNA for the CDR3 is TGTGCCAGCAGCGTAGGTCCGGGGAACTATGGCTACACCTTC. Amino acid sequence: CASSVGPGNYGYTF.

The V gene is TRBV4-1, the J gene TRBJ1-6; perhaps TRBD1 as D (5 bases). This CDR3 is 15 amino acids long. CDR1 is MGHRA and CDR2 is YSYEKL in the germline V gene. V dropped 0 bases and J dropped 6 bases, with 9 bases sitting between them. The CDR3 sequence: CASSQEAGFNSPLHF. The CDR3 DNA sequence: TGCGCCAGCAGCCAAGAGGCAGGGTTTAATTCACCCCTCCACTTT.

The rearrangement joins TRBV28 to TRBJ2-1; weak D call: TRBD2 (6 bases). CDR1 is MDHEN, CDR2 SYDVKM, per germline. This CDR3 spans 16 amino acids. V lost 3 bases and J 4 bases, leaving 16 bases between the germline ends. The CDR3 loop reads CASSLGGLGAYNEQFF. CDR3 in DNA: TGTGCCAGCAGTTTGGGGGGACTCGGTGCATACAATGAGCAGTTCTTC.

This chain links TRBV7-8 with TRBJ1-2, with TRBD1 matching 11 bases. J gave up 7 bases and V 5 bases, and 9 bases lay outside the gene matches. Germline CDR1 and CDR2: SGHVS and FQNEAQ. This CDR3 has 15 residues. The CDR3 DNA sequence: TGTGCCAGCAGCACGCCGGACAGGGGGCTAGGTGGCTACACCTTC. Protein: CASSTPDRGLGGYTF.

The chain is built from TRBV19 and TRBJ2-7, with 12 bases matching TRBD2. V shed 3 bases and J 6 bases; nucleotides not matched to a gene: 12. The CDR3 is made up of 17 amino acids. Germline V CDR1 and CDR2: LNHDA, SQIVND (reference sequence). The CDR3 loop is CASSISSGGAVPGEQYF. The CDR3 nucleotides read TGTGCCAGTAGTATCTCTAGCGGGGGGGCCGTACCAGGCGAGCAGTACTTC.

The CDR3 is CASSIDRGPETQYF. The CDR3 DNA reads TGTGCCAGCAGTATCGACAGGGGGCCTGAGACCCAGTACTTC. This chain uses TRBV6-1 with TRBJ2-5; TRBD1 aligns across 10 bases. The CDR3 length is 14 residues. CDR1 is MNHNS and CDR2 is SASEGT in the germline V gene. The junction had 5 bases not matched to a gene; V was cut back by 5 bases and J by 5 bases.

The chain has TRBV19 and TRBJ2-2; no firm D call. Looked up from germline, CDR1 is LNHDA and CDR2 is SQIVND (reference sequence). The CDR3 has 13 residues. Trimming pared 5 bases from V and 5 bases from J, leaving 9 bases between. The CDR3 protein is CASSYARTGELFF. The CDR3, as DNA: TGTGCCAGTAGTTACGCCCGGACCGGGGAGCTGTTTTTT.

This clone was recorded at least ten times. CDR3: CAISEKGQGYGYTF. Written as DNA, the CDR3 is TGTGCCATCAGTGAAAAAGGACAGGGTTATGGCTACACCTTC. This chain connects TRBV10-3 to TRBJ1-2, with TRBD1 matching over 8 bases. Germline V CDR1 and CDR2: ENHRY, SYGVKD. V shed 3 bases and J 5 bases; nucleotides not matched to a gene: 5. The CDR3 runs 14 residues.

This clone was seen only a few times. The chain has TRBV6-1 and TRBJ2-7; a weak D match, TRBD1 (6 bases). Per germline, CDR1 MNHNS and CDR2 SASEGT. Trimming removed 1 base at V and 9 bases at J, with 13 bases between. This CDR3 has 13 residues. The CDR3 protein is CASSEGKTDRQYF. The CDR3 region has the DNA TGTGCCAGCAGTGAAGGGAAAACGGACAGGCAGTACTTC.

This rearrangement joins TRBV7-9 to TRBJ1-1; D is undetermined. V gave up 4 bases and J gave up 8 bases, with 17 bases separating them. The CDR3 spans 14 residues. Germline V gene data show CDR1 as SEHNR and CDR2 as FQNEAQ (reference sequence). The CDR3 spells CASSWGGKIAEAFF. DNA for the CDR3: TGTGCCAGCAGCTGGGGAGGGAAGATAGCGGAAGCTTTCTTT.

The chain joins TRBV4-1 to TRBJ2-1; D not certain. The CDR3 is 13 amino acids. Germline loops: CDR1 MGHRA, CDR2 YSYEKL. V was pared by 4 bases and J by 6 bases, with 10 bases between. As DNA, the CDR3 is TGCGCCAGCAGCCGTCAAGGCGGCAATGAGCAGTTCTTC. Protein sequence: CASSRQGGNEQFF.

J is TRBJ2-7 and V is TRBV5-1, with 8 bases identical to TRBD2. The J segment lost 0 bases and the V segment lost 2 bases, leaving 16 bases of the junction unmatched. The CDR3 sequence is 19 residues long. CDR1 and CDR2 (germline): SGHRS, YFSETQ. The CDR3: CASSFSPAPSGLSSYEQYF. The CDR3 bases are TGCGCCAGCAGCTTCAGCCCGGCGCCTAGCGGGTTGAGCTCCTACGAGCAGTACTTC.

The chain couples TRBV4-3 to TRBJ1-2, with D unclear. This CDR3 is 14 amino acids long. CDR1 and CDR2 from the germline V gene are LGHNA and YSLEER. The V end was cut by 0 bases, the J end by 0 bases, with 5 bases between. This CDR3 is CASSQEVANYGYTF. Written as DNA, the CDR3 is TGCGCCAGCAGCCAAGAAGTAGCTAACTATGGCTACACCTTC.

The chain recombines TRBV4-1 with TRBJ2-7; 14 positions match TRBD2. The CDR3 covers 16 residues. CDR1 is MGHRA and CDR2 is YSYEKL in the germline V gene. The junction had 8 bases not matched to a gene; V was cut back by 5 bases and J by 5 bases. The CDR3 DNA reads TGCGCCAGCAGCGTAAGTGTGGGACTAGCGGGGGACGAGCAGTACTTC. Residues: CASSVSVGLAGDEQYF.

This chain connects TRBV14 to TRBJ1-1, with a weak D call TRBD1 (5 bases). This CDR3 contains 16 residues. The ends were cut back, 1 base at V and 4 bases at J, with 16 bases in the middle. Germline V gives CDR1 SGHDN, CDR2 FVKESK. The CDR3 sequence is CASSQGRSRVATEAFF. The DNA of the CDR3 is TGTGCCAGCAGCCAAGGTAGGTCCAGGGTGGCCACTGAAGCTTTCTTT.

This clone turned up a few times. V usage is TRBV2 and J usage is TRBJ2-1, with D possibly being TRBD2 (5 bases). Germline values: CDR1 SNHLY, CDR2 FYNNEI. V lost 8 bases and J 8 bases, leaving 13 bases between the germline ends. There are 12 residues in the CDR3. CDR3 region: CASETRVDEQFF. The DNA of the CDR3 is TGTGCCAGCGAAACGAGGGTGGATGAGCAGTTCTTC.

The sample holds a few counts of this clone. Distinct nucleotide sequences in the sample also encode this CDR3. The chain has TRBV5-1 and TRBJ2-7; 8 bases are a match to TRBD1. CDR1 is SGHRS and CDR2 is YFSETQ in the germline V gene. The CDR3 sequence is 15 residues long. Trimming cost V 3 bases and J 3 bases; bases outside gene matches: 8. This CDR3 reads CASSYQTGGIYEQYF. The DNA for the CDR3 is TGCGCCAGCAGCTACCAAACAGGGGGAATCTACGAGCAGTACTTC.

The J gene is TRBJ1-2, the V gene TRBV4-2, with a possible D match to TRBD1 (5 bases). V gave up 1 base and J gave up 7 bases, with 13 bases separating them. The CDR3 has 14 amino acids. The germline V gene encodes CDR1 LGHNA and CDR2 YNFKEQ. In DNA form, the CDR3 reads TGTGCCAGCAGCCAAGTGATGGGGCTAGGTGGCTACACCTTC. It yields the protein CASSQVMGLGGYTF.

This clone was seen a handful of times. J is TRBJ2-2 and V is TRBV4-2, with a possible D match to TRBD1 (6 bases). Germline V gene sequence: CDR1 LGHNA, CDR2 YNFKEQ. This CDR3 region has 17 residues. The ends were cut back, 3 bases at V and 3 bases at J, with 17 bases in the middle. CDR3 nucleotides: TGTGCCAGCAGCCAGGGTTGGGCAGGGGAAGACACCGGGGAGCTGTTTTTT. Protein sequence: CASSQGWAGEDTGELFF.

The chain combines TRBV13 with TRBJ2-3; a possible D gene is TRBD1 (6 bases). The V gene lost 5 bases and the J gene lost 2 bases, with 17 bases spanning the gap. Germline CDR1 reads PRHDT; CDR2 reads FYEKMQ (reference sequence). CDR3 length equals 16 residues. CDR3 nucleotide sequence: TGTGCCAGCAGCCACGTGGGGGCGCTGTACACAGATACGCAGTATTTT. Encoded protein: CASSHVGALYTDTQYF.